The entry below gives a single T cell receptor beta chain sequence along with its context. What it recognizes is unknown. This sample was included in a study of T cell responses to AZD1222 COVID-19 vaccine. Study observations and caveats: The donor group comprised mostly white British people and more females; the analysis possibly underestimated clonal diversity. The reported proportion of spike-specific TCRs targeting unmutated variant regions was nearly half. Following two doses of AZD1222, Spike-specific TCR breadth and depth rose.

Repertoires were generated with immunoSEQ multiplex PCR, while TCRdb's copy carries only in-frame clones and drops some. The sample includes 100,000 to 150,000 clones, 88% of them seen just once. Germline assignment: CDR1 SGHDN and CDR2 FVKESK. The length of the CDR3 is 14 residues. V lost 4 bases to trimming and J lost 2 bases, with 9 bases between them. The sample here was peripheral blood, taken on day 0 of AZD1222 vaccination. The V gene is TRBV14, the J gene TRBJ1-5, with unresolved D. This receptor was obtained from an adult in good health. The CDR3 nucleotides read TGTGCCAGCAGCCCAACCGGGGGCAATCAGCCCCAGCATTTT. Protein product: CASSPTGGNQPQHF. Based on the CDR3 plus reference TRBV14 and TRBJ1-5, the full variable domain is EAGVTQFPSHSVIEKGQTVTLRCDPISGHDNLYWYRRVMGKEIKFLLHFVKESKQDESGMPNNRFLAERTGGTYSTLKVQPAELEDSGVYFCASSPTGGNQPQHFGDGTRLSIL.